These T cell receptor beta chains were read from a single sample in a study of molecular identifiers for immune sequencing clone quantification. TCRdb re-analysed the PCR reads in MiXCR, keeping a single row per CDR3 protein. Of some 590,000 distinct CDR3 sequences listed, around 25% were seen once; the top ten hold about 0.78%. The sample comprised naive CD8+ T cells from blood, with Jurkat cell RNA spiked in. The receptors were gathered from a human donor in good health. Some libraries in this study had Jurkat cell RNA spiked in. Each CDR3 is given without its conserved first and last residue. The order of the fields is clone size, V gene, J gene, D gene, CDR3 protein. A D gene is named only where the DNA matches it firmly. For some rows the clone size is stated as once, few or many, or as a class when expanded; others skip it.

-	TRBV19	TRBJ2-6	-	ASSVQGYGANVLT
few	TRBV6-2/TRBV6-3	TRBJ1-4	-	ASGYEKLF
many	TRBV27	TRBJ2-7	-	ASSFFGGGGSYEQY
few	TRBV19	TRBJ2-3	TRBD2	ASSPQAGSSTDTQY
many	TRBV6-2/TRBV6-3	TRBJ2-3	TRBD2	ASTWGGPGDTQY
-	TRBV5-6	TRBJ2-3	-	ASSLEVRARDTQY
-	TRBV6-2/TRBV6-3	TRBJ2-7	TRBD2	ASGSGLAGGEQY
many	TRBV14	TRBJ1-5	-	ASSRTGERDQPQH
many	TRBV7-2	TRBJ2-3	TRBD2	ASSPRELTGTSGRSTDTQY
many	TRBV4-1	TRBJ2-1	TRBD1	ASSQAGGPGGEQF
-	TRBV4-3	TRBJ1-6	-	ASSQASVGVGGSPLH
many	TRBV6-5	TRBJ2-1	-	ASSYVDEQF
many	TRBV7-6	TRBJ1-1	-	ASSSRGTPGTEAF
-	TRBV5-5	TRBJ1-5	-	ASSFFSGPQH
-	TRBV7-9	TRBJ2-5	-	ASSWDCEETQY
-	TRBV11-2	TRBJ2-3	TRBD1	ASSFYGQGTDTQY
few	TRBV12-3/TRBV12-4	TRBJ2-1	-	ASSLSYGDEQF
few	TRBV4-1	TRBJ1-1	-	ASSQKSVVNTEAF
-	TRBV7-6	TRBJ2-3	-	ASGLAGGSTDTQY
few	TRBV7-9	TRBJ2-2	-	ASSSKAVGLGTGELF
-	TRBV6-5	TRBJ2-1	-	ASSYADYNEQF
many	TRBV19	TRBJ2-2	-	ASSQKTGELF
few	TRBV7-2	TRBJ2-7	TRBD1	ASSRDREVNEQY
many	TRBV9	TRBJ2-7	TRBD2	ASSVDGDGTSEQY
-	TRBV28	TRBJ1-1	-	ASSFMSVDAEAF
many	TRBV2	TRBJ2-3	TRBD2	ASSPLAGGTTDTQY
-	TRBV20-1	TRBJ2-7	TRBD2	SASVPGLEGSYEQY
many	TRBV6-2/TRBV6-3	TRBJ2-3	TRBD2	ASRGEGVRLALTLDTQY
many	TRBV6-2/TRBV6-3	TRBJ2-3	TRBD2	ASSYPTGLASTDTQY
-	TRBV7-2	TRBJ2-7	-	ASSFVGGYSYEQY